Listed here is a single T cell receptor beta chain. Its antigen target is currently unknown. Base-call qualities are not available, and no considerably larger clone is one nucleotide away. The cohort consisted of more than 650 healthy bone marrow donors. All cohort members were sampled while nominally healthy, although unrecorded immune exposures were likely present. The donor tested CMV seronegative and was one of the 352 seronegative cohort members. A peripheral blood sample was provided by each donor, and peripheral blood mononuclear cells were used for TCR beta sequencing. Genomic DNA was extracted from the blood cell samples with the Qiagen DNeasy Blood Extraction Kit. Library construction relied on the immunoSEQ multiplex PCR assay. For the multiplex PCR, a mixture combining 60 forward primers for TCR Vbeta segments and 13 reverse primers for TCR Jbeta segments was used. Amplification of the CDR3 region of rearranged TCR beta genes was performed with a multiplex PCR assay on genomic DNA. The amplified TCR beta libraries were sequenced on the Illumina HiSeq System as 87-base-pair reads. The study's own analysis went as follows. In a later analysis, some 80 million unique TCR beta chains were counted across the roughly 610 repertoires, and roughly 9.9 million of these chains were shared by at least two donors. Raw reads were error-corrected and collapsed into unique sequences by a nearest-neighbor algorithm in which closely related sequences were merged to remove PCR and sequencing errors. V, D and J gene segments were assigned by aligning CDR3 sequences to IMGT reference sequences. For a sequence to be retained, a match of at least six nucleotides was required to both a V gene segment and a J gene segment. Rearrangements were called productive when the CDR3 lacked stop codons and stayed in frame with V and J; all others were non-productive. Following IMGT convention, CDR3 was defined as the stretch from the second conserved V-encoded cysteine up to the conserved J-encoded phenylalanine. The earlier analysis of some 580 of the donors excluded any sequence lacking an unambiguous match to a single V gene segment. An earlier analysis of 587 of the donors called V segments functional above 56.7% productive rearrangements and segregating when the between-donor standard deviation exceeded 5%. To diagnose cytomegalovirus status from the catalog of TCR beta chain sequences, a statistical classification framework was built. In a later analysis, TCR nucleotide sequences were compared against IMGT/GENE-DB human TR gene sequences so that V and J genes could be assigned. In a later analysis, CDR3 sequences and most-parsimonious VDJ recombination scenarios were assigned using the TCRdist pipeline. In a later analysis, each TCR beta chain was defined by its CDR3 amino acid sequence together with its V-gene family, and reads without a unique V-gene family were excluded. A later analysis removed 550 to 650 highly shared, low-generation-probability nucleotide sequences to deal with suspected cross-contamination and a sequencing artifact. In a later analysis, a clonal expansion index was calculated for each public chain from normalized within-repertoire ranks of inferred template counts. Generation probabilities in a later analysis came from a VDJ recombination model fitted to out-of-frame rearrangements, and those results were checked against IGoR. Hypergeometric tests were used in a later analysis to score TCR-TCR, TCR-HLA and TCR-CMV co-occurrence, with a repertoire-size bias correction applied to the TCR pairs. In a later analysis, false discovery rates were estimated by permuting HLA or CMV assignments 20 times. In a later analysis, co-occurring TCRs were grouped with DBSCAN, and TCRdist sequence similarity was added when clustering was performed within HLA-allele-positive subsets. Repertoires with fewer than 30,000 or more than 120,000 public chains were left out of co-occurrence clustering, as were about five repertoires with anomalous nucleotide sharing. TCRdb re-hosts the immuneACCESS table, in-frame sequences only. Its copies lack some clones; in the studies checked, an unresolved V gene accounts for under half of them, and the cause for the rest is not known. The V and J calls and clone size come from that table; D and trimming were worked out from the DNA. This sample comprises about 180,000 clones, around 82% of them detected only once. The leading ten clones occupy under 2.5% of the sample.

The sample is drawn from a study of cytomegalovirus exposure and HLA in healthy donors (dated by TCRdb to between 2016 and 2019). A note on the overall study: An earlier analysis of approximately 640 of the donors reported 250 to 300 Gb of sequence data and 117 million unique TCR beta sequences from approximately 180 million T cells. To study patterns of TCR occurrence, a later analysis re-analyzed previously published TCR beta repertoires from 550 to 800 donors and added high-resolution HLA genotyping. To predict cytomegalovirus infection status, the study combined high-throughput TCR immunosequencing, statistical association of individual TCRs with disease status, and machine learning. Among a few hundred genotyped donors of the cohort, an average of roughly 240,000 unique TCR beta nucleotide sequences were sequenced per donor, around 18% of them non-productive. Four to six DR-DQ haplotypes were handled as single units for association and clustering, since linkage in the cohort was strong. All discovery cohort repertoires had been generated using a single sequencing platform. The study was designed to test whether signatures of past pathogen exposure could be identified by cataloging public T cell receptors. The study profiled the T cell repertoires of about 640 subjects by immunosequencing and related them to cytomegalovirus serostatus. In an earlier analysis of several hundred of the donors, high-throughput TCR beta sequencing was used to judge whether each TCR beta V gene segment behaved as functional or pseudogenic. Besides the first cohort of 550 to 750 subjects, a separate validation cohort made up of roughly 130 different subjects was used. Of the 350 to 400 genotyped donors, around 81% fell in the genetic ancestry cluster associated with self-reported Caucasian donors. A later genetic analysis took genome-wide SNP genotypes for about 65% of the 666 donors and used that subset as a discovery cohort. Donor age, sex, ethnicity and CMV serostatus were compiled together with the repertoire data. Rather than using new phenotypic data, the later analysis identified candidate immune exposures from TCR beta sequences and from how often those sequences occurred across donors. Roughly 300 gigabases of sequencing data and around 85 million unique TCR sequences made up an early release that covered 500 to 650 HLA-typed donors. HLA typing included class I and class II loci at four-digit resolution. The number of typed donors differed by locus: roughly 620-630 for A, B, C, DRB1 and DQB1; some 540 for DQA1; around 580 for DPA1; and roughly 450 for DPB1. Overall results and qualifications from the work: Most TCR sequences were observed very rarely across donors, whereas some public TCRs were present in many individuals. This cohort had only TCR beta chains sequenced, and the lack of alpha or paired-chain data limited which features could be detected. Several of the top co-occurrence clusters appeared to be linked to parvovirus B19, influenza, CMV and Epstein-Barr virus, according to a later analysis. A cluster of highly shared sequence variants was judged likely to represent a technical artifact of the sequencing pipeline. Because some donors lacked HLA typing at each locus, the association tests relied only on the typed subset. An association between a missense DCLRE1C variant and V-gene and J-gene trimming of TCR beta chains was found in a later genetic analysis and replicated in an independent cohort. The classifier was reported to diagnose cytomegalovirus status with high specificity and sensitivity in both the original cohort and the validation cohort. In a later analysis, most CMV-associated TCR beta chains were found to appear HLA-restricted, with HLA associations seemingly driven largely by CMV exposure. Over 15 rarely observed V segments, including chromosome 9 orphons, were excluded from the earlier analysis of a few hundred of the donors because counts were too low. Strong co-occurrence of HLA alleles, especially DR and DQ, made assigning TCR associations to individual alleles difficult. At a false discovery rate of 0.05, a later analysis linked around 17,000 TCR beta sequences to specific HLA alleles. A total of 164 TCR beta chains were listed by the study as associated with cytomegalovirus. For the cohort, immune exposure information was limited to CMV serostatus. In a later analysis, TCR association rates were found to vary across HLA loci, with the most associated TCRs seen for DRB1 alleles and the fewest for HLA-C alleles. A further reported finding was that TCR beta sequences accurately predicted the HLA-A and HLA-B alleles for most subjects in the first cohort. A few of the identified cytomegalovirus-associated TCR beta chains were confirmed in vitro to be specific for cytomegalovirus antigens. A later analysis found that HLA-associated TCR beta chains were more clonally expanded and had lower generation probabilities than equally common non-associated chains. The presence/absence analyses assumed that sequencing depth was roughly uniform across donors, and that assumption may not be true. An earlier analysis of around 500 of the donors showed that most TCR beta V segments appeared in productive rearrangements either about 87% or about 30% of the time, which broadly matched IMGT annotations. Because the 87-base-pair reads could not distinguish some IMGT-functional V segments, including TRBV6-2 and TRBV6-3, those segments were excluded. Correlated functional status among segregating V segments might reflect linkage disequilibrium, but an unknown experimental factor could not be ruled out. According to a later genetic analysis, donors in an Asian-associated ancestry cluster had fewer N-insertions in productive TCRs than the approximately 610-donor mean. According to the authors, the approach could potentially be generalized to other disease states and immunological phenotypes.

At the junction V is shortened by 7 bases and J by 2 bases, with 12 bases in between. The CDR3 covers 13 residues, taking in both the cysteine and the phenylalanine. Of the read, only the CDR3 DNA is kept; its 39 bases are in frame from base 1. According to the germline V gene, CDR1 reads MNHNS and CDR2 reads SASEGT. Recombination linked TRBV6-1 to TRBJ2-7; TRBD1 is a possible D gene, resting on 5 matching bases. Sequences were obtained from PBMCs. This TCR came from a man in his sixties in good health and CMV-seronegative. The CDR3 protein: CASIPDTTYEQYF. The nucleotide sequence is TGTGCCAGCATTCCGGACACCACCTACGAGCAGTACTTC.